This paragraph covers one T cell receptor (beta chain) sequence. Its antigen remains unknown. This specimen comes from a study of T cell responses to AZD1222 COVID-19 vaccine. Across the whole study: The analysis combined second doses at about 4 or about 12 weeks.

Repertoires were generated with immunoSEQ multiplex PCR, while TCRdb's copy carries only in-frame clones and drops some. This table holds some 140,000 clones, less than 90% found once. Findings and caveats of the study: Donor demographics were predominantly white British with a female majority; clonal diversity may be underestimated.

The CDR3 spans 13 residues. Germline CDR1 WSHSY, CDR2 SAAADI. The V end was cut by 5 bases, the J end by 3 bases, with 8 bases between. This sequence was found in an adult in good health. The sample consisted of peripheral blood, taken on day 0 of AZD1222 vaccination. The J gene is TRBJ1-3, the V gene TRBV10-2; D is unclear. The CDR3 spells CASSIGVGNTIYF. CDR3 sequence (DNA): TGCGCCAGCAGTATTGGAGTTGGAAACACCATATATTTT.